This T cell receptor (beta chain) was captured in a study of cytomegalovirus exposure and HLA in healthy donors. On this clone: What it recognizes is unknown. The sample has other DNA sequences that encode this CDR3 too.

The primer mix had 60 Vbeta and 13 Jbeta primers. The repertoire was sequenced with immunoSEQ multiplex PCR; TCRdb's copy has only in-frame clones and lacks some. The sample includes about 130,000 clones, roughly 72% of them seen just once. Study results and caveats: Several of the most significant clusters were apparently associated with common viral pathogens in a later analysis. TCR beta sequences numbering about 17,000 were associated with HLA alleles at 0.05 false discovery rate in a later analysis.

The clonotype originates from a man in his forties or fifties in good health and CMV-seropositive. What was sequenced was PBMCs.

The CDR3 bases are TGTGCCAGCAGACCACCGGGACAGACCTACGAGCAGTACTTC. It yields the protein CASRPPGQTYEQYF. V and J are TRBV6-5 and TRBJ2-7; 7 bases are shared with TRBD1. Unmatched junction bases numbered 7, after V lost 6 bases and J lost 2 bases. The CDR3 has 14 residues. CDR1 and CDR2 (germline): MNHEY, SVGAGI.